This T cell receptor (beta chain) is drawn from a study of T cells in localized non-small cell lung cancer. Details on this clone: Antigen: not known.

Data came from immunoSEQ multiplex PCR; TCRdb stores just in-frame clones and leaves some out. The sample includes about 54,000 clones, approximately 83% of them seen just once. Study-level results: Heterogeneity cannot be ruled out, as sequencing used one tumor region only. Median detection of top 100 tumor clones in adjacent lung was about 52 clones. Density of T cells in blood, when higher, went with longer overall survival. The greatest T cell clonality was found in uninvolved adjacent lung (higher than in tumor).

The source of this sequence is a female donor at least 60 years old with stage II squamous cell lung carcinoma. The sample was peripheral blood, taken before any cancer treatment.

The CDR3 sequence: CASFQTGQPVDGYTF. CDR3 sequence (DNA): TGTGCCAGCTTTCAGACAGGGCAACCCGTCGATGGCTACACCTTC. This chain links TRBV7-9 with TRBJ1-2, with 7 bases lining up with TRBD1. Germline V gives CDR1 SEHNR, CDR2 FQNEAQ (reference sequence). V shed 8 bases and J 6 bases; nucleotides not matched to a gene: 15. CDR3 size: 15 residues. Full variable domain (outside the CDR3, taken from reference TRBV7-9 and TRBJ1-2): DTGVSQNPRHKITKRGQNVTFRCDPISEHNRLYWYRQTLGQGPEFLTYFQNEAQLEKSRLLSDRFSAERPKGSFSTLEIQRTEQGDSAMYLCASFQTGQPVDGYTFGSGTRLTVV.